Included here is one T cell receptor beta chain sequence, with context. Antigen: not known. This record belongs to a study of shared clonotypes between healthy human individuals. Study findings and constraints: Collection of samples was limited to blood; tissue repertoires likely differ.

Each subset's genomic DNA was shared equally among a number of immunoSEQ plates. Clones were sequenced by immunoSEQ multiplex PCR, and TCRdb holds only the in-frame ones, with some missing. The sample shows more than 2,000,000 clones, just over 90% of them seen only once. The TCR sequence derives from a man younger than 35 in good health. Some clones in this sample may be carry-over from other donors' samples. The sample was naive CD4+ T cells from PBMCs. Subset in this sample: CD45RA+ positively selected.

The DNA for the CDR3 is TGTGCCAGCAGTACCGTGGGGACAGGCGCTAGGTCCAGCGGGGAGCTGTTTTTT. Its translation: CASSTVGTGARSSGELFF. The chain couples TRBV27 to TRBJ2-2, with 8 bases fitting TRBD1. Trimming took 5 bases from V and 7 from J; bases not matched to a gene: 18. The CDR3 extends over 18 amino acids. Germline values: CDR1 MNHEY, CDR2 SMNVEV (reference sequence).